Shown below are 11 T cell receptor beta chains from a single sample sequenced in a study of T cells in Graves' hyperthyroidism and ophthalmopathy. Amplification of TCR beta CDR3 regions was performed using RNA transcripts as template. The HTBI primer set drove a first-round RT-PCR of the TCR CDR3. MiXCR, run by TCRdb on the multiplex PCR reads, gives a single entry per CDR3 protein. The table lists around 620,000 distinct CDR3 sequences, approximately 44% of them singletons. Sequenced material: peripheral blood or thyroid tissue (not recorded which). Receptor source: an adult woman with Graves' disease, either hyperthyroidism or ophthalmopathy (not recorded which).

This clonotype was found a few times. Here the CDR3 omits its conserved ending phenylalanine or tryptophan, so a read error is the likely source. It is unclear where the CDR3 begins or ends on the DNA, so no DNA is shown, and the CDR3 is as TCRdb lists it. The rearrangement uses TRBV5-1 and TRBJ1-3; the D segment call TRBD1 is taken from the table without a DNA check. The V gene's germline CDR1 is SGHRS and CDR2 YFSETQ. Counting both end residues, the CDR3 totals 8 amino acids. The CDR3: CASSLGTT.

V usage is TRBV7-2 and J usage is TRBJ2-7, with 16 bases fitting TRBD2. The CDR3 is 21 amino acids. Germline assignment: CDR1 SGHTA and CDR2 FQGNSA. V dropped 2 bases and J dropped 1; count of bases not matched to a gene: 14. The chain's CDR3 is CASSLLPGTSGRAGRSYEQYF. For the CDR3, the DNA is TGTGCCAGCAGCTTACTTCCCGGGACTAGCGGGAGGGCGGGACGGTCCTACGAGCAGTACTTC.

This clonotype is a singleton in its sample. Because it lacks the conserved phenylalanine or tryptophan at the end, this CDR3 is likely a read error. The chain combines TRBV7-9 with TRBJ2-7; D is ambiguous. The V gene lost 3 bases and the J gene lost 6 bases, with 6 bases spanning the gap. Per the germline V gene, CDR1 is SEHNR and CDR2 is FQNEAQ (reference sequence). The CDR3 is 11 residues long. In DNA, the CDR3 is TGTGCCAGCAGCTTGATTTGCGAGCAGTACTCC. Amino acids: CASSLICEQYS.

This clonotype was observed at least ten times. The chain carries TRBV20-1 and TRBJ2-6; no clear D. This CDR3 has 13 amino acids. V was trimmed by 8 bases and J by 0 bases, leaving 8 bases between them. From germline, CDR1 is DFQATT and CDR2 SNEGSKA (reference sequence). Written as DNA, the CDR3 is TGCAGTTCAGACGTCTCTGGGGCCAACGTCCTGACTTTC. Its protein is CSSDVSGANVLTF.

V gene TRBV25-1 combines with J gene TRBJ1-1, with TRBD1 identical over 7 bases. V was clipped by 2 bases and J by 4 bases; unmatched bases: 7. Germline lookup yields CDR1 MGHDK and CDR2 SYGVNS. The CDR3 contains 15 residues. The CDR3 region is CASSEPRTGVTEAFF. DNA for the CDR3: TGTGCCAGCAGTGAACCCAGGACAGGCGTCACTGAAGCTTTCTTT.

This clonotype was seen repeatedly, ten times or more. CDR3 residues: CASSQAYYEQYF. DNA of the CDR3: TGTGCCAGCAGCCAAGCTTACTACGAGCAGTACTTC. The rearrangement joins TRBV3-1 to TRBJ2-7; D is unclear. Germline V CDR1 and CDR2: LGHDT, YNNKEL (reference sequence). This CDR3 has 12 amino acids. The V and J ends lost 1 base and 3 bases respectively, with 4 bases between them.

This clonotype has a single count. The chain employs TRBV19 and TRBJ2-7; TRBD2 matches at 9 bases. There are 17 residues in the CDR3. The germline CDR1 and CDR2 sequences are LNHDA and SQIVND (reference sequence). After removal of 6 bases from V and 7 bases from J, the junction contained 19 bases not matched to a gene. DNA of the CDR3: TGTGCCAGTAGGCCGGGACTAGCAGCCCCCTACACAGAGGAGCAGTACTTC. It is translated as CASRPGLAAPYTEEQYF.

The sample holds many counts of this clonotype. This chain connects TRBV6-1 to TRBJ2-7; D tentatively fits TRBD1 or TRBD2 (5 bases each). Germline V gene lookup returns CDR1 MNHNS and CDR2 SASEGT. The V and J ends lost 4 bases and 3 bases respectively, with 10 bases between them. This CDR3 has 13 amino acids. The DNA of the CDR3 is TGTGCCAGCAGTGGGGGACGGATCTACGAGCAGTACTTC. It is translated as CASSGGRIYEQYF.

This clonotype was seen many times. This chain connects TRBV29-1 to TRBJ2-2; TRBD2 aligns across 8 bases. CDR3 length equals 14 residues. The J segment lost 4 bases and the V segment lost 6 bases, leaving 7 bases of the junction unmatched. Germline loops: CDR1 SQVTM, CDR2 ANQGSEA. CDR3 DNA sequence: TGCAGCGTGGTACTAGCGGACATCACCGGGGAGCTGTTTTTT. Its translation is CSVVLADITGELFF.

This clonotype was detected many times. This chain links TRBV7-3 with TRBJ2-7; 11 bases line up with TRBD2. Germline V gene sequence: CDR1 SGHTA, CDR2 FQGTGA. The V segment lost 5 bases and the J segment 6 bases; nucleotides outside the gene matches: 9. The length of the CDR3 is 15 residues. The CDR3 DNA is TGTGCCAGCAGCCCCCGACTAGCGGGATGGGGCGAGCAGTACTTC. This codes for CASSPRLAGWGEQYF.

In nucleotides, the CDR3 is TGTGCCAGCGGTCGCCAGATGTCAGATACGCAGTATTTT. Translation gives CASGRQMSDTQYF. The chain combines TRBV5-8 with TRBJ2-3; D ambiguous. CDR1 is SGHTS and CDR2 is YDEGEE in the germline V gene. V dropped 7 bases and J dropped 4 bases, with 13 bases sitting between them. The CDR3 is 13 residues long. Full variable domain (remainder filled in from reference TRBV5-8 and TRBJ2-3): EAGVTQSPTHLIKTRGQQATLRCSPISGHTSVYWYQQALGLGLQFLLWYDEGEERNRGNFPPRFSGRQFPNYSSELNVNALELEDSALYLCASGRQMSDTQYFGPGTRLTVL.